The entry that follows covers one T cell receptor beta chain sequence. Its matching antigen is unknown. TCRdb keeps only in-frame clones here, not all; method: immunoSEQ multiplex PCR. This table holds tens of thousands of clones, 89% found once. J gave up 1 base and V 2 bases, and 8 bases lay outside the gene matches. The germline V gene encodes CDR1 MNHEY and CDR2 SMNVEV (reference sequence). The length of the CDR3 is 18 residues. This sample is part of a study of T cell responses to AZD1222 COVID-19 vaccine. General observations from the study: Two doses of AZD1222 preceded a rise in Spike-specific TCR breadth and depth. Only after the peak T cell response were repertoires sampled. Only a handful of people who got AZD1222 tested seropositive at baseline.

The TCR was taken from an adult who received the AZD1222 COVID-19 vaccine. The sample in question was peripheral blood, obtained 28 days after the second AZD1222 dose. This sequence joins TRBV27 and TRBJ2-1, with 10 bases identical to TRBD2. The CDR3 DNA reads TGTGCCAGCAGTTTAGGACCAACTAGCGGGAAGTCCTACAATGAGCAGTTCTTC. Its protein product is CASSLGPTSGKSYNEQFF.